This T cell receptor (beta chain) was sequenced for a study of T-cell reconstitution after alpha-beta-depleted transplantation in children. The library targeted TCRbeta and was prepared with unique molecular identifiers. In TCRdb, the PCR reads were re-called with MiXCR into one record per CDR3 protein. The sample holds 250,000 to 400,000 distinct CDR3 sequences; approximately 23% are singletons and the top ten take roughly 9.8%. The germline V gene encodes CDR1 SGHTA and CDR2 FQGTGA. The CDR3 is 13 amino acids. V lost 1 base to trimming and J lost 5 bases, with 8 bases between them. This specimen was PBMCs, mostly from graft donor cells, taken 180 days after TCRalphabeta/CD19-depleted stem cell transplant. This clonotype originated in a male patient between 10 and 17 years old who had a stem cell transplant for acute lymphoblastic leukemia, so the T cells may come from the graft donor. The rearrangement uses TRBV7-3 and TRBJ2-5; no firm D call. The CDR3 reads CASSLSRRETQYF. The CDR3 DNA follows: TGTGCCAGCAGCTTAAGTAGGCGGGAGACCCAGTACTTC.